The 3 T cell receptor beta chains given below trace back to one sample, sequenced in a study of T cells after somatic rescue of genetic block (dated by TCRdb to the early 2020s). The library was produced with the immunoSEQ multiplex PCR assay. TCRdb holds this immuneACCESS table with in-frame rearrangements only. Some clones are missing; in checked studies, unresolved V genes explain under half, and the rest has no known cause. Present in this sample are 10,000 or so clones, 60% to 75% of which were seen just once. The leading ten clones occupy about an eighth of the sample. Sequenced input: peripheral blood mononuclear cells (PBMCs). These receptor sequences come from a boy between 5 and 17 years old.

The V and J genes are TRBV7-3 and TRBJ2-3, with 7 positions matching TRBD1. Germline assignment: CDR1 SGHTA and CDR2 FQGTGA. CDR3 length: 16 residues. V lost 4 bases to trimming and J lost 2 bases; unmatched junction nucleotides: 9. CDR3 sequence reads: CASSSRDRGFTDTQYF. The CDR3 DNA sequence: TGTGCCAGCAGCTCCCGGGACAGAGGGTTCACAGATACGCAGTATTTT.

The count of this clone is one. V gene TRBV30 combines with J gene TRBJ2-2; 10 positions match TRBD2. The CDR3 sequence is 18 residues long. V gave up 5 bases and J gave up 2 bases; unmatched junction bases: 14. Germline assignment: CDR1 GTSNPN and CDR2 SVGIG (reference sequence). CDR3: CAWAGGSLAGDNTGELFF. The CDR3 coding sequence is TGTGCCTGGGCCGGGGGGTCCCTAGCGGGAGACAACACCGGGGAGCTGTTTTTT.

The chain has TRBV6-6 and TRBJ1-2; TRBD1 matches 7 bases. There are 14 residues in the CDR3. Losses at the gene ends were 2 bases for V and 8 bases for J; bases not matched to a gene: 8. CDR1 and CDR2 (germline): MNHNY, SVGAGI (reference sequence). CDR3 DNA: TGTGCCAGCAGTTACCTTGGACAGGAAGGAGGCTACACCTTC. It specifies CASSYLGQEGGYTF.